Detailed here is one TCR beta chain. Its antigen is unidentified. Germline V gene data show CDR1 as SNHLY and CDR2 as FYNNEI. Trimming cost V 6 bases and J 4 bases, with 10 bases left between them. The CDR3 is made up of 14 amino acids. The source of the sample is a study of cytomegalovirus exposure and HLA in healthy donors. Study-wide results and limits: A previous analysis found most TCR beta V segments productive roughly 90% or roughly 30% of the time. 150 to 200 TCR beta chains were listed as cytomegalovirus-associated. It was reported that the classifier diagnosed cytomegalovirus status with high specificity and sensitivity in both the original and validation cohorts.

PCR employed 60 Vbeta and 13 Jbeta primers. Data came from immunoSEQ multiplex PCR; TCRdb stores just in-frame clones and leaves some out. The sample includes roughly 190,000 clones, approximately 80% seen only once; the top ten take roughly 2.6%. The clonotype was recovered from a woman between 45 and 65 years old in good health and CMV-seropositive. The chain recombines TRBV2 with TRBJ1-6, with D perhaps matching TRBD1 (6 bases). Sequencing used PBMCs. Here the CDR3 DNA reads TGTGCCAGCAGACCTACAGGGTATAATTCACCCCTCCACTTT. Its protein is CASRPTGYNSPLHF. The full variable domain, in which reference TRBV2 and TRBJ1-6 provide the parts outside the CDR3, is EPEVTQTPSHQVTQMGQEVILRCVPISNHLYFYWYRQILGQKVEFLVSFYNNEISEKSEIFDDQFSVERPDGSNFTLKIRSTKLEDSAMYFCASRPTGYNSPLHFGNGTRLTVT.